These T cell receptor beta chains were read from a single sample in a study of OX40 agonist ivuxolimab in advanced cancers. Generated by immunoSEQ multiplex PCR, the TCRdb table keeps only in-frame clones and is missing some. The sample lists 100,000 to 120,000 clones; over 85% were seen once. The starting material was CD4+ or CD8+ T cells sorted from blood, obtained in a trial of the OX40 agonist ivuxolimab. These receptors were taken from an adult with an advanced solid tumor such as melanoma, head and neck, liver or kidney cancer. Both conserved end residues are part of each CDR3. D genes are given only for firm matches. Some rows have no size entry. The others give once, few or many, or a class for an expanded clone.

J,D,V,size,DNA,CDR3
TRBJ1-1,.,TRBV6-5,.,TGTGCCAGCAATCCTCGAGGAGGGTCCAGTGGAAAAGCTTTCTTT,CASNPRGGSSGKAFF
TRBJ2-7,TRBD2,TRBV5-4,.,TGTGCCAGCAGCCGTCCTAGCGGGAGGGCCCCGCAGTACTTC,CASSRPSGRAPQYF
TRBJ1-1,.,TRBV5-1,.,TGCGCCAGCAGGGCGTACAGGGAAGGCACTGAAGCTTTCTTT,CASRAYREGTEAFF
TRBJ2-7,TRBD2,TRBV6-5,.,TGTGCCAGCAGTACCGGGAGGATCAACGAGCAGTACTTC,CASSTGRINEQYF
TRBJ1-5,.,TRBV10-2,.,TGCGCCAGCAGTCCCCGACAGGATTCTCAGCCCCAGCATTTT,CASSPRQDSQPQHF
TRBJ1-2,.,TRBV10-2,.,TGCGCCAGCAGTGAGTTTGGCAGTTCCCACTATGGCTACACCTTC,CASSEFGSSHYGYTF
TRBJ1-6,.,TRBV13,.,TGTGCCAGCAGCTCTCCCCCCGGGAGGGGCAATTATAATTCACCCCTCCACTTT,CASSSPPGRGNYNSPLHF
TRBJ1-2,.,TRBV19,.,TGTGCCAGTAGTATGATAGGGCCTGCTTATGGCTACACCTTC,CASSMIGPAYGYTF
TRBJ1-3,.,TRBV27,.,TGTGCCAGCAGTTTGGCGGAAGGCTTCACCATATATTTT,CASSLAEGFTIYF
TRBJ2-6,TRBD1,TRBV15,.,TGTGCCACCAGCAAAGACAGGGGCTCTGGGGCCAACGTCCTGACTTTC,CATSKDRGSGANVLTF
TRBJ2-7,.,TRBV6-4,.,TGTGCCAGCGCCCGGGACTCCAGCTCCTACGAGCAGTACTTC,CASARDSSSYEQYF
TRBJ1-5,.,TRBV28,few,TGTGCCAGCAGTTTACATACAGGGAAGAATCAGCCCCAGCATTTT,CASSLHTGKNQPQHF
TRBJ2-2,.,TRBV14,once,TGTGCCAGCAGCCTCCTCCGGGGGAGTACTACGAACACCGGGGAGCTGTTTTTT,CASSLLRGSTTNTGELFF
TRBJ1-1,.,TRBV7-2,.,TGTGCCAGCAGCACCGATGGGGAAAACACTGAAGCTTTCTTT,CASSTDGENTEAFF
TRBJ1-5,TRBD1,TRBV19,.,TGTGCCAGTAGTCGACTTTCGGGACAGGGGAGCAATCAGCCCCAGCATTTT,CASSRLSGQGSNQPQHF
TRBJ1-5,.,TRBV2,.,TGTGCCAGCAGTGAAGGTTGGAGAAACCAGCCCCAGCATTTT,CASSEGWRNQPQHF
TRBJ2-7,TRBD1,TRBV5-5,.,TGTGCCAGCAGCCCGGGACAGGGCGTTTACGAGCAGTACTTC,CASSPGQGVYEQYF
TRBJ1-5,.,TRBV7-8,once,TGTGCCAGCAGCTTAGCTAGAAATCAGCCCCAGCATTTT,CASSLARNQPQHF
TRBJ2-5,.,TRBV30,.,TGTGCCTGGGACAGGTTCCAAGAGACCCAGTACTTC,CAWDRFQETQYF
TRBJ2-1,TRBD1,TRBV7-8,.,TGTGCCAGCAGCTTTCGACAGGGATTGTACAATGAGCAGTTCTTC,CASSFRQGLYNEQFF
TRBJ2-1,TRBD1,TRBV6-1,.,TGTGCCAGCAGTGAGTTCGGGACAGGGGTCTACAATGAGCAGTTCTTC,CASSEFGTGVYNEQFF
TRBJ2-1,TRBD2,TRBV11-2,.,TGTGCCAGCAGCTTCTCCCCCCTAGCGGGGGGAAACAATGAGCAGTTCTTC,CASSFSPLAGGNNEQFF
TRBJ1-6,.,TRBV27,.,TGTGCCAGCAGTTTAGTAGGGGGTGCACCCCTCCACTTT,CASSLVGGAPLHF
TRBJ1-1,.,TRBV2,few,TGTGCCAGCAGTTCAGGTTGGACTGAAGCTTTCTTT,CASSSGWTEAFF
TRBJ2-1,.,TRBV7-2,.,TGTGCCAGCAGCTTAGTTACCCACAATGAGCAGTTCTTC,CASSLVTHNEQFF
TRBJ2-2,.,TRBV19,.,TGTGCCAGTAGTATAGAGGGGGCGACGAACACCGGGGAGCTGTTTTTT,CASSIEGATNTGELFF
TRBJ1-2,.,TRBV27,.,TGTGCCAGCAGTCGGGACGCAATCTATGGCTACACCTTC,CASSRDAIYGYTF